Listed here are 25 T cell receptor beta chains from one sample, sequenced in a study of OX40 agonist ivuxolimab in advanced cancers. The data were produced by immunoSEQ multiplex PCR, yet TCRdb's version contains in-frame clones alone and is incomplete. This table holds approximately 74,000 clones, less than 95% found once. The input for sequencing was CD4+ or CD8+ T cells sorted from blood, taken in a trial of the OX40 agonist ivuxolimab. The receptors were gathered from an adult with an advanced solid tumor such as melanoma, head and neck, liver or kidney cancer.

The chain combines TRBV10-3 with TRBJ1-2, with D unresolved. The CDR3 runs 13 residues. V lost 3 bases to trimming and J lost 8 bases, with 13 bases between them. Germline CDR1 is ENHRY and CDR2 is SYGVKD. The CDR3 reads CAISEGPGQGYTF. The CDR3 coding sequence is TGTGCCATCAGTGAAGGACCCGGCCAGGGCTACACCTTC.

The chain recombines TRBV6-1 with TRBJ1-6; D is perhaps TRBD1 (5 bases). This CDR3 comprises 14 residues. Trimming pared 4 bases from V and 2 bases from J, leaving 6 bases between. Germline CDR1 reads MNHNS; CDR2 reads SASEGT. This CDR3 reads CASSAGPYNSPLHF. The CDR3 DNA reads TGTGCCAGCAGTGCAGGGCCCTATAATTCACCCCTCCACTTT.

The chain uses TRBV18 and TRBJ2-2, with D possibly TRBD2 on 5 matching bases. The ends were cut back, 2 bases at V and 0 bases at J, with 7 bases in the middle. This CDR3 spans 15 amino acids. CDR1 KGHSH and CDR2 LQKENI come from the germline V gene. The CDR3 is CASSPEGTNTGELFF. The CDR3 DNA reads TGTGCCAGCTCACCAGAGGGTACGAACACCGGGGAGCTGTTTTTT.

The chain joins TRBV6-5 to TRBJ2-2; TRBD2 is a possible D gene (6 bases). CDR1 and CDR2 from the germline V gene are MNHEY and SVGAGI. CDR3 size: 14 residues. Trimming took 8 bases from V and 1 from J, leaving 11 bases between them. This chain's CDR3 is CASGRTMNTGELFF. CDR3 coding DNA: TGTGCCAGCGGGAGGACAATGAACACCGGGGAGCTGTTTTTT.

J is TRBJ1-1 and V is TRBV11-2; possible D gene TRBD1, 5 bases. The CDR3 runs to 12 residues. The ends were cut back, 1 base at V and 7 bases at J, with 7 bases in the middle. CDR1 is SGHAT and CDR2 is FQNNGV in the germline V gene. CDR3: CASSLGGVEAFF. The CDR3 bases are TGTGCCAGCAGCTTAGGGGGCGTTGAAGCTTTCTTT.

The table lists this clone with a count of one. The V gene is TRBV4-2, the J gene TRBJ2-7; D might be TRBD1 or TRBD2, each matching 6 bases. The CDR3 loop spans 15 amino acids. The V end lost 3 bases, the J end lost 0 bases, and 12 bases lay between the germline ends. Germline CDR1 reads LGHNA; CDR2 reads YNFKEQ. CDR3: CASSQGAGSSYEQYF. CDR3 coding DNA: TGTGCCAGCAGCCAGGGGGCGGGGAGCTCCTACGAGCAGTACTTC.

The chain joins TRBV15 to TRBJ2-2; D uncertain. Looked up from germline, CDR1 is LNHNV and CDR2 is YYDKDF (reference sequence). This CDR3 contains 16 residues. Trimming pared 1 base from V and 3 bases from J, leaving 12 bases between. CDR3 nucleotides: TGTGCCACCAGCAGAGGGACGTTTGGGGACACCGGGGAGCTGTTTTTT. Translated: CATSRGTFGDTGELFF.

The gene calls are TRBV28 and TRBJ2-6; the match to TRBD1 covers 7 bases. The germline CDR1 and CDR2 sequences are MDHEN and SYDVKM. The V and J ends lost 5 bases and 0 bases, in that order; junction bases with no gene match: 1. The CDR3 has 15 residues. Here the CDR3 DNA reads TGTGCCAGCAGTAGGGACAGCTCTGGGGCCAACGTCCTGACTTTC. This codes for CASSRDSSGANVLTF. Full variable domain (remainder filled in from reference TRBV28 and TRBJ2-6): DVKVTQSSRYLVKRTGEKVFLECVQDMDHENMFWYRQDPGLGLRLIYFSYDVKMKEKGDIPEGYSVSREKKERFSLILESASTNQTSMYLCASSRDSSGANVLTFGAGSRLTVL.

The V call is TRBV11-3, the J call TRBJ2-7; no clear D. Germline CDR1 and CDR2: SGHNT and YENEEA. This CDR3 is 12 amino acids long. Trimming took off 3 bases at V and 2 bases at J, with 5 bases between the two ends. CDR3: CASSFRTYEQYF. As DNA, the CDR3 is TGTGCCAGCAGCTTCCGGACCTACGAGCAGTACTTC.

The V gene is TRBV11-3, the J gene TRBJ2-7; no reliable D call. CDR1 and CDR2 from the germline V gene are SGHNT and YENEEA. V lost 5 bases and J 3 bases, leaving 11 bases between the germline ends. The CDR3 is 13 amino acids. DNA for the CDR3: TGTGCCAGCAGCCCCGTGGGCATCTACGAGCAGTACTTC. Protein sequence: CASSPVGIYEQYF.

The chain combines TRBV5-6 with TRBJ1-2, with a weak D call TRBD1 (5 bases). Germline assignment: CDR1 SGHDT and CDR2 YYEEEE. This CDR3 is 12 amino acids long. Trimming removed 4 bases at V and 3 bases at J, with 7 bases between. CDR3 sequence: CASSLRDYGYTF. The CDR3 nucleotides read TGTGCCAGCAGCCTCAGGGACTATGGCTACACCTTC.

This clone was picked up one time. V is TRBV6-1 and J is TRBJ1-5; 8 bases match TRBD1. V lost 7 bases to trimming and J lost 7 bases; unmatched junction nucleotides: 12. Germline V gene sequence: CDR1 MNHNS, CDR2 SASEGT. The CDR3 totals 15 residues. CDR3 sequence (DNA): TGTGCCAGCACGCGGGAAACAGGGGGGAGGCAGCCCCAGCATTTT. Translating it yields CASTRETGGRQPQHF.

This clone has only one observation. The chain recombines TRBV10-3 with TRBJ2-3; D call uncertain. The germline CDR1 and CDR2 sequences are ENHRY and SYGVKD. Trimming removed 0 bases from V and 1 base from J, with 5 bases in between. The CDR3 has 14 residues. CDR3 bases: TGTGCCATCAGTGAGTCGTCAGGCACAGATACGCAGTATTTT. Translating gives CAISESSGTDTQYF.

This clone was recorded once. The genes are TRBV10-2 and TRBJ1-1; D is unresolved. CDR1 is WSHSY and CDR2 is SAAADI in the germline V gene. Trimming stripped 5 bases from V and 0 bases from J, with 4 bases between. CDR3 length: 12 amino acids. Here the CDR3 reads CASSRVNTEAFF. Here the CDR3 DNA reads TGCGCCAGCAGTCGAGTGAACACTGAAGCTTTCTTT.

The rearrangement uses TRBV7-3 and TRBJ2-5, with 7 nucleotides matching TRBD2. V dropped 6 bases and J dropped 5; count of bases not matched to a gene: 12. This CDR3 is 15 amino acids long. Germline V gene sequence: CDR1 SGHTA, CDR2 FQGTGA. CDR3 residues: CASRPGTTVRETQYF. The CDR3 region has the DNA TGTGCCAGCAGGCCCGGGACTACAGTACGGGAGACCCAGTACTTC.

The CDR3 sequence: CASSIGGGRTNTEAFF. CDR3 DNA sequence: TGTGCCAGTAGTATAGGGGGCGGGAGAACAAACACTGAAGCTTTCTTT. V usage is TRBV19 and J usage is TRBJ1-1, with D perhaps TRBD1 (5 bases). There are 16 residues in the CDR3. V lost 1 base, J lost 2 bases, and 14 bases lay in between. Germline loops: CDR1 LNHDA, CDR2 SQIVND (reference sequence).

The chain has TRBV11-2 and TRBJ1-2; TRBD1 might be the D (6 bases). V gave up 1 base and J gave up 5 bases, with 14 bases separating them. Per germline, CDR1 SGHAT and CDR2 FQNNGV. The CDR3 is 15 amino acids. The CDR3, as DNA: TGTGCCAGCAGCTTAGCTTGGCAGGGGACTTATGGCTACACCTTC. As protein: CASSLAWQGTYGYTF.

This chain joins TRBV5-1 and TRBJ2-2; possible D gene TRBD1, 5 bases. The germline CDR1 and CDR2 sequences are SGHRS and YFSETQ. Trimming removed 3 bases from V and 5 bases from J, with 14 bases in between. This CDR3 has 15 amino acids. CDR3 sequence (DNA): TGCGCCAGCAGCTACCAGGGTGGAGAAACCGGGGAGCTGTTTTTT. The encoded protein is CASSYQGGETGELFF.

The chain carries TRBV2 and TRBJ2-5, with 8 nucleotides matching TRBD1. This CDR3 has 13 residues. Germline assignment: CDR1 SNHLY and CDR2 FYNNEI. Germline trimming cut 5 bases from V and 5 bases from J; bases unmatched to any gene: 4. The CDR3 spells CASSQGARETQYF. CDR3 DNA sequence: TGTGCCAGCAGTCAGGGGGCGCGGGAGACCCAGTACTTC.

The V call is TRBV10-3, the J call TRBJ1-5; possible D gene TRBD1, 5 bases. CDR1 is ENHRY and CDR2 is SYGVKD in the germline V gene. CDR3 length: 14 residues. Trimming shortened V by 8 bases and J by 3 bases, and 14 bases separated the two germline ends. Written as DNA, the CDR3 is TGTGCCATCGCGGCTGTGGGGGACAATCAGCCCCAGCATTTT. It translates to CAIAAVGDNQPQHF.

The rearrangement uses TRBV30 and TRBJ2-3; D might be TRBD1 (6 bases). Trimming pared 0 bases from V and 5 bases from J, leaving 18 bases between. The CDR3 runs to 16 residues. Per the germline V gene, CDR1 is GTSNPN and CDR2 is SVGIG (reference sequence). CDR3 region: CAWSVEYRAGEDTQYF. CDR3 coding DNA: TGTGCCTGGAGTGTTGAGTACAGGGCGGGCGAAGATACGCAGTATTTT.

The V and J genes are TRBV13 and TRBJ2-1; 8 nucleotides agree with TRBD2. After removal of 5 bases from V and 7 bases from J, the junction contained 10 bases not matched to a gene. The CDR3 loop spans 15 amino acids. Germline assignment: CDR1 PRHDT and CDR2 FYEKMQ (reference sequence). In nucleotides, the CDR3 is TGTGCCAGCAGCCCCCAAGCGGGGGTTTATAATGAGCAGTTCTTC. Translating gives CASSPQAGVYNEQFF.

The genes are TRBV5-1 and TRBJ2-2; D is ambiguous. Trimming cost V 4 bases and J 1 base, with 8 bases left between them. CDR3 length: 14 amino acids. Germline lookup yields CDR1 SGHRS and CDR2 YFSETQ. The chain's CDR3 is CASSDTLNTGELFF. The DNA of the CDR3 is TGCGCCAGCAGCGATACATTGAACACCGGGGAGCTGTTTTTT.

The rearrangement uses TRBV19 and TRBJ2-5; TRBD2 is a possible D gene (6 bases). The CDR3 consists of 13 residues. Germline assignment: CDR1 LNHDA and CDR2 SQIVND (reference sequence). Trimming left V 4 bases short and J 5 bases short, with 11 bases between. The CDR3 DNA follows: TGTGCCAGTAGTAGCGGGGACGTGGAGACCCAGTACTTC. This sequence encodes CASSSGDVETQYF. Using reference TRBV19 and TRBJ2-5 for the parts outside the CDR3, the full variable domain is DGGITQSPKYLFRKEGQNVTLSCEQNLNHDAMYWYRQDPGQGLRLIYYSQIVNDFQKGDIAEGYSVSREKKESFPLTVTSAQKNPTAFYLCASSSGDVETQYFGPGTRLLVL.

The chain is built from TRBV2 and TRBJ2-1, with 7 bases identical to TRBD2. The CDR3 has 14 amino acids. Germline CDR1 and CDR2: SNHLY and FYNNEI. V lost 4 bases, J lost 8 bases, and 8 bases stayed unmatched. CDR3 amino acids: CASSARGDIDEQFF. In nucleotides, the CDR3 is TGTGCCAGCAGTGCCCGGGGGGATATCGATGAGCAGTTCTTC.